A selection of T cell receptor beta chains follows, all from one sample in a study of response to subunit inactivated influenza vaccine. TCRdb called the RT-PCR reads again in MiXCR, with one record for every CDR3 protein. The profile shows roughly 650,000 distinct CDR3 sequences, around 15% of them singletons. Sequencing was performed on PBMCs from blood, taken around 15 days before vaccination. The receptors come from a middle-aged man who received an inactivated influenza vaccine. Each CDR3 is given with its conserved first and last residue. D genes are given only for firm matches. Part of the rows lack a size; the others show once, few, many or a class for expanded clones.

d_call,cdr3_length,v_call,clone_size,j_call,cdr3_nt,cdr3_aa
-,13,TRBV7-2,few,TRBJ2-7,TGTGCCAGCAGCTTAGAAGTGATTGGCGAGCAGTACTTC,CASSLEVIGEQYF
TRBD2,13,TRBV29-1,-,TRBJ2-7,TGCAGCGTAGCCGGGACTATCAACTACGAGCAGTACTTC,CSVAGTINYEQYF
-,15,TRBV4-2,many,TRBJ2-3,TGTGCCAGCAGCCAAGGTGGTCCCCACACAGATACGCAGTATTTT,CASSQGGPHTDTQYF
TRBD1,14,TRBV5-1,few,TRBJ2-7,TGCGCCAGCAGCTATAACAGGGGAGCCTACGAGCAGTACTTC,CASSYNRGAYEQYF
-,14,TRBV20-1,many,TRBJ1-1,TGCAGTGCTAGAGGCGGGGGGATGAACACTGAAGCTTTCTTT,CSARGGGMNTEAFF
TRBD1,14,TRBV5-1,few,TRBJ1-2,TGCGCCAGCAGCTTGTTACAGGGGAGCTATGGCTACACCTTC,CASSLLQGSYGYTF
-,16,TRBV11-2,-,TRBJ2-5,TGTGCCAGCAGCTTCATGGTCGGGGGATCCCAAGAGACCCAGTACTTC,CASSFMVGGSQETQYF
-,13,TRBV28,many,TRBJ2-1,TGTGCCAGCAGTTTAAGTCGCGTAAATGAGCAGTTCTTC,CASSLSRVNEQFF
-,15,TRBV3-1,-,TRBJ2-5,TGTGCCAGCAGCCAAGTACAACGATCTTTAGAGACCCAGTACTTC,CASSQVQRSLETQYF
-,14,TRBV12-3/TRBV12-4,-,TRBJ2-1,TGTGCCAGCAGTTTACACGGGGACTACAATGAGCAGTTCTTC,CASSLHGDYNEQFF
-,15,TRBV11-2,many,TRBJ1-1,TGTGCCAGCAGCTTCCTAACGGGACAGAACACTGAAGCTTTCTTT,CASSFLTGQNTEAFF
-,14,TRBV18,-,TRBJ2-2,TGTGCCAGCTCAAGAACGGGGGAAACCGGGGAGCTGTTTTTT,CASSRTGETGELFF
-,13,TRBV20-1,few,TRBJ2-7,TGCAGTGGTCGGCGGGGCGCCGATTACGAGCAGTACTTC,CSGRRGADYEQYF
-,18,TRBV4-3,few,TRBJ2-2,TGCGCCAGCAGCCAAGATAGTTGGGGTGGCCGAGGCACCGGGGAGCTGTTTTTT,CASSQDSWGGRGTGELFF
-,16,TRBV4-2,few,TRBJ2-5,TGTGCCAGCAGCCAAGTTGTAGGCACGACCCAAGAGACCCAGTACTTC,CASSQVVGTTQETQYF
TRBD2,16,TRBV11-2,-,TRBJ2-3,TGTGCCAGCAGCTTTACTAGCGGGGGGGCCTGGGATACGCAGTATTTT,CASSFTSGGAWDTQYF
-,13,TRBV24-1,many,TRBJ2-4,TGTGCCACCAGTGATGGGGCGAAAAACATTCAGTACTTC,CATSDGAKNIQYF
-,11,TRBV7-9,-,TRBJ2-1,TGTGCCAGGGAAGAGGGCAATGAGCAGTTCTTC,CAREEGNEQFF
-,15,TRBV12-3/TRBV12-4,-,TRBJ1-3,TGTGCCAGCAGTTCTCGACAGGCCTCTGGAAACACCATGTATTTT,CASSSRQASGNTMYF
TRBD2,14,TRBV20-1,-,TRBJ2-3,TGCAGTGCTAGAGCCGGGACTAGCGCAGATACGCAGTATTTT,CSARAGTSADTQYF
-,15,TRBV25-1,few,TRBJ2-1,TGTGCCAGCAGTGAAAAGGTTGGGAGGTACAATGAGCAGTTCTTC,CASSEKVGRYNEQFF
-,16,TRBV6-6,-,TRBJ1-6,TGTGCCAGCAGTTACTTCCCCCAGGGGCCTAATTCACCCCTCCACTTT,CASSYFPQGPNSPLHF
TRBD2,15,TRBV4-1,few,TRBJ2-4,TGCGCCAGCAGCCGCCTAGCGGGGGGGCAAAACATTCAGTACTTC,CASSRLAGGQNIQYF
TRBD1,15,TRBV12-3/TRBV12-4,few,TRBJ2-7,TGTGCCAGCAGCTTGCCCGGGACAGGGACCTACGAGCAGTACTTC,CASSLPGTGTYEQYF
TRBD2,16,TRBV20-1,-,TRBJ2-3,TGCAGTGCTAGAGAAGGGACTAGCGGGAGCCCAGATACGCAGTATTTT,CSAREGTSGSPDTQYF
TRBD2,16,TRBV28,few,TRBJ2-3,TGTGCCAGCAGTCTGTACGGGACTAGTTCTTTAGATACGCAGTATTTT,CASSLYGTSSLDTQYF
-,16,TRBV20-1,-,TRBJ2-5,TGCAGTGCTCCGCCGTCCGGACTCGGTCGGCAAGAGACCCAGTACTTC,CSAPPSGLGRQETQYF
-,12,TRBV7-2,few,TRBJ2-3,TGTGCCAGCAGCTTGGAGTTAGGCACGCAGTATTTT,CASSLELGTQYF
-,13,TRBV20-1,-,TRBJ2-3,TGCAGTGGGAGAGGCAGGGTCACAGATACGCAGTATTTT,CSGRGRVTDTQYF
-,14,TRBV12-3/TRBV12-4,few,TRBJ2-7,TGTGCCAGCAGTTTACTGGTGCCTTCCTACGAGCAGTACTTC,CASSLLVPSYEQYF
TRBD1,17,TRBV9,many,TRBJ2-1,TGTGCCAGCAGCGGGACCGGGGGGACAGGGTTCTTCAATGAGCAGTTCTTC,CASSGTGGTGFFNEQFF
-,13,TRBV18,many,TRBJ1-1,TGTGCCAGCTCCCCCAATGGTTTCACTGAAGCTTTCTTT,CASSPNGFTEAFF
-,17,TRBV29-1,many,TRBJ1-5,TGCAGCGTTGACTATCCCAAAATTCACGGACCAGGGCAGCCCCAGCATTTT,CSVDYPKIHGPGQPQHF
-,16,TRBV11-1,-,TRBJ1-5,TGTGCCAGCAGCGAATCAGGGTCGTCCGGGAGCCAGCCCCAGCATTTT,CASSESGSSGSQPQHF
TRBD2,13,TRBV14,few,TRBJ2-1,TGTGCCAGCACACTAGCGGGAATACATGAGCAGTTCTTC,CASTLAGIHEQFF
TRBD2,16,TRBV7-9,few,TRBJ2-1,TGTGCCAGCAGCCCCAGCCGGGACTACTATTACAATGAGCAGTTCTTC,CASSPSRDYYYNEQFF
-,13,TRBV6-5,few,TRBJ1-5,TGTGCCAGCAGTTACTCTAAGGGTCAGCCCCAGCATTTT,CASSYSKGQPQHF
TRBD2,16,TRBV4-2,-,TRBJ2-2,TGTGCCAGCAGCCAAATACTAGCGGGAGGATCCGGGGAGCTGTTTTTT,CASSQILAGGSGELFF
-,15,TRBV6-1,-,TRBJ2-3,TGTGCCAGCAGTGAACAGGGAAGCCCCACAGATACGCAGTATTTT,CASSEQGSPTDTQYF
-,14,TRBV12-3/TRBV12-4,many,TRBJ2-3,TGTGCCATCGGGCCGGGACAAGGACCAGATACGCAGTATTTT,CAIGPGQGPDTQYF
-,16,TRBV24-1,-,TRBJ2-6,TGTGCCACCAGTGATTTAGATGACTCTGGGGCCAACGTCCTGACTTTC,CATSDLDDSGANVLTF
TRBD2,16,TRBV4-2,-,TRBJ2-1,TGTGCCGGCAGCCAAGAAGGACTAGCGGGAAGGAGTGAGCAGTTCTTC,CAGSQEGLAGRSEQFF